This TCR beta chain is from a study of T cell repertoires in cytomegalovirus infection. Looking at the study overall: It can be stated that public TCR beta signatures indicated CMV infection as well as a matching HLA type.

Study-level points and caveats: CMV-specific HLA-C-restricted TCR beta clonotypes dominated the ex vivo response. Identification of carriers of CMV plus the relevant HLA was performed using cumulative public TCR beta family frequency.

The germline V gene encodes CDR1 SQVTM and CDR2 ANQGSEA. The CDR3 has 13 residues. J was trimmed by 3 bases and V by 5 bases; bases with no gene match: 6. Remarks on this clonotype: No antigen is known for it.

TCRdb redid the calling of the reads with MiXCR, one entry per CDR3 protein. The sample has around 450,000 distinct CDR3 sequences; around 10% are singletons. This TCR was sampled from a human donor in good health (CMV status not recorded). Some clones in this sample may be carry-over from other donors' samples. The sample consisted of PBMCs. The rearrangement links TRBV29-1 to TRBJ2-7; the match to TRBD2 covers 8 bases. The CDR3 bases are TGCAGCGTTAGGGGACTAGGAGTCTACGAGCAGTACTTC. As protein: CSVRGLGVYEQYF.